The rows below give T cell receptor beta chains drawn from one sample of a study of blood T cell repertoires in COVID-19. Profiling relied on immunoSEQ multiplex PCR, and the TCRdb table lists in-frame clones only, not all of them. The sample consists of 200,000 or so clones, 88% of them appearing once. Sequenced input: PBMCs or T cells enriched from blood (not recorded which). All receptors come from a woman aged 25 to 39 who had been exposed to COVID-19. Both conserved end residues are part of each CDR3. D genes are given only for firm matches. Clone size is stated in some rows and not others, as once, few, many or a class when expanded.

cdr3_aa,cdr3_nt,clone_size,v_call,d_call,j_call
CAWLGGGPQFF,TGTGCCTGGTTGGGGGGAGGGCCGCAGTTCTTC,once,TRBV30,TRBD2,TRBJ2-1
CASSVRESTEAFF,TGTGCCAGTAGTGTGAGGGAAAGCACTGAAGCTTTCTTT,.,TRBV19,.,TRBJ1-1
CASSLGLAVPQFF,TGTGCCAGCAGCCTGGGACTAGCGGTCCCTCAGTTCTTC,.,TRBV5-6,TRBD2,TRBJ2-1
CASSIMGGDEQFF,TGTGCCAGTAGTATTATGGGGGGGGATGAGCAGTTCTTC,.,TRBV19,TRBD2,TRBJ2-1
CASSSLTLYEQYF,TGTGCCAGCAGCTCGCTAACTCTCTACGAGCAGTACTTC,.,TRBV11-2,.,TRBJ2-7
CASRRLAGVTGELFF,TGTGCCAGCAGAAGACTAGCGGGGGTCACCGGGGAGCTGTTTTTT,.,TRBV2,TRBD2,TRBJ2-2
CASSHGEIMSADTQYF,TGTGCCAGTAGTCACGGGGAGATAATGTCGGCAGATACGCAGTATTTT,.,TRBV19,.,TRBJ2-3
CASSRQGSSYNEQFF,TGTGCCAGCTCACGACAGGGAAGCTCCTACAATGAGCAGTTCTTC,.,TRBV18,TRBD1,TRBJ2-1
CASSSMTGVITNEKLFF,TGCGCCAGCAGCTCGATGACAGGGGTAATAACTAATGAAAAACTGTTTTTT,once,TRBV5-1,TRBD1,TRBJ1-4
CASSHPGGNTYEQYF,TGCGCCAGCAGCCACCCCGGGGGGAACACCTACGAGCAGTACTTC,once,TRBV4-1,TRBD2,TRBJ2-7
CASSLTLAGVGDEQFF,TGTGCCAGCAGCTTAACACTAGCGGGAGTAGGGGATGAGCAGTTCTTC,.,TRBV7-9,TRBD2,TRBJ2-1
CASSLSDEFAGGTEAFF,TGTGCCAGCAGTTTATCAGACGAGTTTGCCGGGGGGACTGAAGCTTTCTTT,.,TRBV27,.,TRBJ1-1
CASSLPQGVVGGYTF,TGTGCCAGCAGTTTACCGCAGGGGGTCGTAGGAGGCTACACCTTC,.,TRBV28,TRBD1,TRBJ1-2
CASSLNSGYTGELFF,TGCGCCAGCAGTCTAAATAGCGGGTACACCGGGGAGCTGTTTTTT,.,TRBV4-1,TRBD2,TRBJ2-2
CASSYTWTGRETQYF,TGTGCCAGCAGTTACACCTGGACAGGGAGGGAGACCCAGTACTTC,.,TRBV6-5,TRBD1,TRBJ2-5
CASSPSGLPSGANVLTF,TGTGCCAGCAGCCCTTCGGGACTGCCCTCTGGGGCCAACGTCCTGACTTTC,once,TRBV6-2/TRBV6-3,.,TRBJ2-6
CASSLVAGGELFF,TGTGCCAGCAGTTTAGTAGCGGGCGGGGAGCTGTTTTTT,.,TRBV12-3/TRBV12-4,TRBD2,TRBJ2-2
CASSVSAGYDSPLHF,TGTGCCAGCAGCGTATCGGCGGGGTATGATTCACCCCTCCACTTT,.,TRBV9,.,TRBJ1-6
CASSPTLGGNYGYTF,TGTGCCAGCAGTCCGACCCTAGGGGGCAACTATGGCTACACCTTC,.,TRBV27,TRBD1,TRBJ1-2
CATSDFLYNEQFF,TGTGCCACCAGTGATTTCTTATACAATGAGCAGTTCTTC,.,TRBV24-1,.,TRBJ2-1
CASSVSSGYEQYF,TGTGCCAGCAGCGTCTCTAGCGGGTACGAGCAGTACTTC,.,TRBV9,TRBD2,TRBJ2-7
CASSLGTGGKNQPQHF,TGTGCCAGCAGCCTGGGGACAGGGGGGAAGAATCAGCCCCAGCATTTT,.,TRBV5-6,TRBD1,TRBJ1-5
CASERGGMNTEAFF,TGTGCCAGCGAGAGGGGGGGAATGAACACTGAAGCTTTCTTT,.,TRBV28,.,TRBJ1-1
CASSLGSLSNQPQHF,TGTGCCAGTAGTCTGGGGAGTCTTAGCAATCAGCCCCAGCATTTT,.,TRBV19,.,TRBJ1-5
CASTLVQGATNTEAFF,TGTGCCAGCACCCTCGTCCAGGGGGCTACTAACACTGAAGCTTTCTTT,.,TRBV28,TRBD1,TRBJ1-1
CASSLVGLAGGNRVETQYF,TGCGCCAGCAGCCTCGTGGGACTAGCGGGAGGAAATAGGGTAGAGACCCAGTACTTC,.,TRBV4-1,TRBD2,TRBJ2-5
CASSEVPMGGGETQYF,TGTGCCAGCAGTGAGGTCCCAATGGGGGGAGGGGAGACCCAGTACTTC,.,TRBV2,TRBD2,TRBJ2-5
CASSQGEGRRNTEAFF,TGCGCCAGCAGCCAAGGGGAGGGTAGAAGGAACACTGAAGCTTTCTTT,.,TRBV4-1,.,TRBJ1-1
CASSRTSGRNEQFF,TGTGCCAGCAGCCGGACTAGCGGGAGAAATGAGCAGTTCTTC,few,TRBV3-1/TRBV3-2,TRBD2,TRBJ2-1
CASSLGGGRGSGEQYF,TGCGCCAGCAGCTTAGGTGGCGGGAGAGGATCGGGGGAGCAGTACTTC,.,TRBV5-1,TRBD2,TRBJ2-7
CASSDLAGGYNEQFF,TGTGCCAGCAGTGACCTAGCGGGAGGATACAATGAGCAGTTCTTC,.,TRBV2,TRBD2,TRBJ2-1
CASSHQGLGTEAFF,TGTGCCAGCAGTCACCAGGGGTTGGGCACTGAAGCTTTCTTT,.,TRBV27,.,TRBJ1-1
CASSLARGARGRLGLSPLHF,TGTGCCAGCAGCTTAGCGCGAGGGGCCAGGGGGCGCCTAGGTCTTTCACCCCTCCACTTT,.,TRBV7-4,TRBD1,TRBJ1-6
CSVGLMNTEAFF,TGCAGCGTTGGACTTATGAACACTGAAGCTTTCTTT,.,TRBV29-1,.,TRBJ1-1
CATSRERQPQHF,TGTGCCACCAGCAGAGAGAGGCAGCCCCAGCATTTT,few,TRBV15,.,TRBJ1-5
CASSRGPRAAFF,TGTGCCAGCAGCAGAGGGCCTCGAGCAGCTTTCTTT,.,TRBV12-3/TRBV12-4,.,TRBJ1-1
CASGTTGLGYTF,TGTGCCAGCGGAACGACAGGGCTCGGCTACACCTTC,.,TRBV27,TRBD1,TRBJ1-2
CASSVGGSRGNTIYF,TGTGCCAGCAGCGTAGGCGGCTCGAGAGGAAACACCATATATTTT,.,TRBV9,.,TRBJ1-3
CASSKKGDRQAGGNQPQHF,TGTGCCAGCAGCAAAAAGGGGGACCGACAGGCCGGAGGCAATCAGCCCCAGCATTTT,.,TRBV21-1,.,TRBJ1-5
CASSFSGRAYEQYF,TGCGCCAGCAGCTTTAGCGGGAGGGCCTACGAGCAGTACTTC,.,TRBV5-1,TRBD2,TRBJ2-7
CATSRSRGLGYGYTF,TGTGCCACCAGCAGATCTAGAGGGCTGGGCTATGGCTACACCTTC,.,TRBV15,.,TRBJ1-2
CASWTATNEKLFF,TGTGCCAGTTGGACAGCAACTAATGAAAAACTGTTTTTT,.,TRBV28,.,TRBJ1-4
CASNPGLAGYEQYF,TGTGCCAGCAACCCGGGACTAGCGGGCTACGAGCAGTACTTC,.,TRBV6-5,TRBD2,TRBJ2-7
CASSLKPPLLARSGNTIYF,TGTGCCAGCAGCTTAAAACCCCCCCTCCTAGCGCGCTCTGGAAACACCATATATTTT,.,TRBV7-3,.,TRBJ1-3
CTSSQTVLNTEAFF,TGCACCAGCAGCCAAACAGTTTTGAACACTGAAGCTTTCTTT,.,TRBV1,.,TRBJ1-1
CASSFGGTEAFF,TGTGCCAGCAGTTTCGGGGGTACTGAAGCTTTCTTT,.,TRBV12-3/TRBV12-4,.,TRBJ1-1